This T cell receptor (beta chain) stems from a study of T-cell reconstitution after alpha-beta-depleted transplantation in children. Unique molecular identifiers were used in preparing the TCRbeta library. TCRdb re-derived calls from the PCR reads in MiXCR, one entry per CDR3 protein. The sample contains 640,000 or so distinct CDR3 sequences, approximately 17% of which appear only once. There are many counts of this clonotype. V was cut by 7 bases and J by 1 base, with 11 bases left in between. Germline CDR1 SQVTM, CDR2 ANQGSEA. The CDR3 covers 12 residues. The sequence was collected from a human donor who donated a stem cell graft to a child with acute myeloid leukemia. V is TRBV29-1 and J is TRBJ2-7; a possible D gene is TRBD1 (5 bases). The input for sequencing was PBMCs from the stem cell graft donor, taken from the stem cell graft. In nucleotides, the CDR3 is TGCAGCGCTGTAGGGGAATCCTACGAGCAGTACTTC. Amino acid sequence: CSAVGESYEQYF.